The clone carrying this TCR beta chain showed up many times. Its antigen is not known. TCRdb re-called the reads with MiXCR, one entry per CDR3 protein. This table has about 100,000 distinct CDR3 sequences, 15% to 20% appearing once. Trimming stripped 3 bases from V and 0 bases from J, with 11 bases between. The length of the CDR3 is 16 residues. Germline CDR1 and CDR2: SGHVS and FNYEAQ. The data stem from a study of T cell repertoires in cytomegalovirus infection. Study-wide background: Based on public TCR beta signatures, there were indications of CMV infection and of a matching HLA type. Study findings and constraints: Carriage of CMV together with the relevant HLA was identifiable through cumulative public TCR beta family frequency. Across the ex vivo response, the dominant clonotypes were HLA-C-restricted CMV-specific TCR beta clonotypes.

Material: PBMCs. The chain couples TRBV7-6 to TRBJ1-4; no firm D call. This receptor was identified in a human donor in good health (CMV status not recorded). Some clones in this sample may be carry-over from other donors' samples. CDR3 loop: CASSFSQPTTNEKLFF. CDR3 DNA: TGTGCCAGCAGCTTTAGCCAGCCGACAACTAATGAAAAACTGTTTTTT.